These T cell receptor beta chains were read from a single sample in a study of blood T cell repertoires in COVID-19. Measured with immunoSEQ multiplex PCR; TCRdb has only the in-frame clones, and not every one. Altogether roughly 130,000 clones are present, roughly 83% being singletons, with the ten largest covering around 12%. The sequencing input was peripheral blood. These receptors were obtained from a woman between 25 and 40 years old who had recovered from COVID-19. The CDR3 runs from the conserved cysteine through the conserved F or W. A D gene is named only where the DNA matches it firmly. Size tells how often a clone was seen (once, few, many) or the class of an expanded clone, and some rows leave it out.

D gene	J gene	clone size	V gene	CDR3 protein	CDR3 DNA
-	TRBJ2-7	-	TRBV21-1	CASRYGGRNEQYF	TGTGCCAGCAGGTATGGGGGGAGGAACGAGCAGTACTTC
-	TRBJ2-1	-	TRBV18	CASSPHRENEQFF	TGTGCCAGCTCACCCCATCGGGAAAATGAGCAGTTCTTC
-	TRBJ1-4	once	TRBV5-8	CASSPGRLFF	TGTGCCAGCAGCCCCGGGAGGCTGTTTTTT
TRBD1	TRBJ2-7	-	TRBV11-2	CASSPPTGGRGEQYF	TGTGCCAGCAGCCCGCCGACAGGGGGACGAGGCGAGCAGTACTTC
TRBD1	TRBJ2-3	once	TRBV6-5	CASGTVDTQYF	TGTGCCAGCGGGACAGTAGATACGCAGTATTTT
-	TRBJ1-4	-	TRBV19	CASSPPGEKLFF	TGTGCCAGTAGTCCACCCGGGGAAAAACTGTTTTTT
-	TRBJ2-7	-	TRBV3-1/TRBV3-2	CASSPRSGPNAPAQYF	TGTGCCAGCAGCCCGCGAAGCGGCCCGAACGCCCCCGCGCAGTACTTC
TRBD1	TRBJ1-4	-	TRBV19	CASSVTGGREKLFF	TGTGCCAGTAGTGTGACAGGGGGCCGTGAAAAACTGTTTTTT
-	TRBJ1-2	-	TRBV3-1/TRBV3-2	CASSQERPTANYGYTF	TGTGCCAGCAGCCAAGAAAGACCGACAGCTAACTATGGCTACACCTTC
-	TRBJ2-3	once	TRBV25-1	CASSELAAETDTQYF	TGTGCCAGCAGTGAATTGGCGGCAGAAACAGATACGCAGTATTTT
-	TRBJ1-2	-	TRBV29-1	CSAVAQDGYTF	TGCAGCGCTGTGGCCCAAGATGGCTACACCTTC
-	TRBJ1-2	-	TRBV11-2	CASSAGTNYGYTF	TGTGCCAGCAGCGCCGGGACTAACTATGGCTACACCTTC
TRBD1	TRBJ1-2	-	TRBV19	CASSFWGQGADGYTF	TGTGCCAGTAGTTTTTGGGGGCAGGGGGCAGATGGCTACACCTTC
-	TRBJ2-7	-	TRBV12-3/TRBV12-4	CASSTDSYEQYF	TGTGCCAGCAGCACAGACTCCTACGAGCAGTACTTC
-	TRBJ1-2	-	TRBV9	CASSVTGQSNYGYTF	TGTGCCAGCAGCGTCACAGGACAGTCTAACTATGGCTACACCTTC
-	TRBJ2-3	-	TRBV9	CASSVRGADWADTQYF	TGTGCCAGCAGCGTACGGGGGGCTGACTGGGCAGATACGCAGTATTTT
TRBD1	TRBJ1-2	once	TRBV27	CASSRTWYGDSSNYGYTF	TGTGCCAGCAGTCGTACTTGGTATGGGGACAGTTCTAACTATGGCTACACCTTC
-	TRBJ2-6	-	TRBV20-1	CSASKGAGANVLTF	TGCAGTGCTAGTAAGGGGGCTGGGGCCAACGTCCTGACTTTC
TRBD1	TRBJ1-2	-	TRBV6-1	CASSEPLTGGAGYTF	TGTGCCAGCAGTGAACCCTTAACAGGGGGCGCTGGCTACACCTTC
-	TRBJ2-3	-	TRBV6-6	CASSYMRADTQYF	TGTGCCAGCAGTTATATGAGGGCAGATACGCAGTATTTT
TRBD1	TRBJ2-5	-	TRBV15	CATRDIKGAVRQETQYF	TGTGCCACCCGTGATATAAAGGGGGCCGTGAGACAAGAGACCCAGTACTTC
-	TRBJ2-7	-	TRBV27	CASTGSSSYEQYF	TGTGCCAGCACAGGGTCCAGCTCCTACGAGCAGTACTTC
TRBD1	TRBJ1-2	-	TRBV30	CAWNDRGVIGYTF	TGTGCCTGGAATGACAGGGGGGTTATTGGCTACACCTTC
-	TRBJ1-1	-	TRBV19	CASSIVTEAFF	TGTGCCAGTAGTATCGTCACTGAAGCTTTCTTT
-	TRBJ2-1	-	TRBV27	CASSRDTSNEQFF	TGTGCCAGCAGCCGGGACACATCTAATGAGCAGTTCTTC
-	TRBJ1-2	-	TRBV12-3/TRBV12-4	CASSITGNGGYTF	TGTGCCAGCAGTATTACCGGGAACGGGGGCTACACCTTC
-	TRBJ1-1	-	TRBV10-2	CASSEAVGQNTEAFF	TGCGCCAGCAGTGAAGCTGTGGGACAGAACACTGAAGCTTTCTTT
-	TRBJ2-7	-	TRBV29-1	CSVETGSGYEQYF	TGCAGCGTTGAAACCGGGTCCGGCTACGAGCAGTACTTC
TRBD1	TRBJ1-5	-	TRBV2	CASRQGTSNQPQHF	TGTGCCAGCAGACAGGGGACCAGCAATCAGCCCCAGCATTTT
TRBD2	TRBJ2-1	-	TRBV11-3	CASSPTSGAYNEQFF	TGTGCCAGCAGCCCCACTAGCGGAGCTTACAATGAGCAGTTCTTC
-	TRBJ2-1	few	TRBV2	CASISRGYNEQFF	TGTGCCAGCATATCCCGGGGTTACAATGAGCAGTTCTTC
-	TRBJ2-2	-	TRBV4-1	CASSQSSSRGTGELFF	TGCGCCAGCAGCCAGTCTAGCTCGCGAGGCACCGGGGAGCTGTTTTTT
TRBD2	TRBJ2-1	once	TRBV2	CASSEAHGTRDEQFF	TGTGCCAGCAGTGAAGCGCACGGGACTAGAGATGAGCAGTTCTTC
TRBD2	TRBJ2-7	-	TRBV2	CASRRPLAGGYEQYF	TGTGCCAGCAGACGCCCTCTAGCGGGAGGGTACGAGCAGTACTTC
TRBD1	TRBJ1-2	-	TRBV6-2/TRBV6-3	CASSYRPRQGFYAPGYTF	TGTGCCAGCAGTTACCGTCCGAGACAGGGTTTCTATGCTCCTGGCTACACCTTC